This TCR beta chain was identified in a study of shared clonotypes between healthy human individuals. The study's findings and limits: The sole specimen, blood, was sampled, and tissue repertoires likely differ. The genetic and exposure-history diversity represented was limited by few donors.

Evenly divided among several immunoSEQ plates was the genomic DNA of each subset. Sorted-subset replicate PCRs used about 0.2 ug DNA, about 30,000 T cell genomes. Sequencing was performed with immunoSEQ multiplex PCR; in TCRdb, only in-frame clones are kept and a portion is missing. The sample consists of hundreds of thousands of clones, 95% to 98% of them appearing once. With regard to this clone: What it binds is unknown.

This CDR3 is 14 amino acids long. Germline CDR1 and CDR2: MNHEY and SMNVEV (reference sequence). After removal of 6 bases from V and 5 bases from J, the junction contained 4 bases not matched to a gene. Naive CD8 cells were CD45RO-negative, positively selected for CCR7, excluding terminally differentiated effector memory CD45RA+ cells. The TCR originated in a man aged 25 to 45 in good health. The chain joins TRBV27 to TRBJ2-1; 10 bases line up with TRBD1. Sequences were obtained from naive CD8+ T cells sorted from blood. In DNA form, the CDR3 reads TGTGCCAGCAGGGGACAGGGGCCAAACAATGAGCAGTTCTTC. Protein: CASRGQGPNNEQFF.